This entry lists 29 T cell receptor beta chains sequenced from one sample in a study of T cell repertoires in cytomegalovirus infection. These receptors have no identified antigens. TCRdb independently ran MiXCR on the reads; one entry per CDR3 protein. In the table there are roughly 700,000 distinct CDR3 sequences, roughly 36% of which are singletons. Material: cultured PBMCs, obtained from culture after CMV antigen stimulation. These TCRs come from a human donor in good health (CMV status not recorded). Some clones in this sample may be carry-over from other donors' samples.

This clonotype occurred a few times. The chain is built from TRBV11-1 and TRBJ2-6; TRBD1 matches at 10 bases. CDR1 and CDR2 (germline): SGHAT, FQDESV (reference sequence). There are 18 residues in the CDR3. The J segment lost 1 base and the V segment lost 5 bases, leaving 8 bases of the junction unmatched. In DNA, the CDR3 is TGTGCCAGCAGCCCCCGGGACAGGGGAGCTTCTGGGGCCAACGTCCTGACTTTC. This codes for CASSPRDRGASGANVLTF.

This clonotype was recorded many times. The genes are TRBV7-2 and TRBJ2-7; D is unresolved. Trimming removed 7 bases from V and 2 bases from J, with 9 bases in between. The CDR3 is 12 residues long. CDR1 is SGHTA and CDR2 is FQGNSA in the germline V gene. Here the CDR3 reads CASIGGPYEQYF. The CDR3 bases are TGTGCCAGCATAGGCGGACCCTACGAGCAGTACTTC. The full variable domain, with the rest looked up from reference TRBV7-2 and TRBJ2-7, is GAGVSQSPSNKVTEKGKDVELRCDPISGHTALYWYRQSLGQGLEFLIYFQGNSAPDKSGLPSDRFSAERTGGSVSTLTIQRTQQEDSAVYLCASIGGPYEQYFGPGTRLTVT.

CDR3 residues: CASSEGGTTGELFF. The CDR3 DNA follows: TGTGCCAGCAGTGAAGGGGGGACCACCGGGGAGCTGTTTTTT. The chain uses TRBV2 and TRBJ2-2, with D perhaps matching TRBD1 or TRBD2 (5 bases each). This CDR3 comprises 14 residues. V was trimmed by 1 base and J by 4 bases, leaving 7 bases between them. Germline CDR1 is SNHLY and CDR2 is FYNNEI.

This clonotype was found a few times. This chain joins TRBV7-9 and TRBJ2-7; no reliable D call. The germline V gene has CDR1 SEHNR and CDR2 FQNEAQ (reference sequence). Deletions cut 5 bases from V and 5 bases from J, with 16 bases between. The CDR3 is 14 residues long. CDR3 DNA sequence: TGTGCCAGCAGCCCTCCCCTCCCTGGGCACGAGCAGTACTTC. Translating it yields CASSPPLPGHEQYF.

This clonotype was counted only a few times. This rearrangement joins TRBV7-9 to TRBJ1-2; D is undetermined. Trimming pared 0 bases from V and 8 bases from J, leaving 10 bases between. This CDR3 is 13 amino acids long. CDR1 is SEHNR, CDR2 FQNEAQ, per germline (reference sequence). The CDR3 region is CASSLAGFDGYTF. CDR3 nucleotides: TGTGCCAGCAGCTTAGCAGGGTTTGACGGCTACACCTTC.

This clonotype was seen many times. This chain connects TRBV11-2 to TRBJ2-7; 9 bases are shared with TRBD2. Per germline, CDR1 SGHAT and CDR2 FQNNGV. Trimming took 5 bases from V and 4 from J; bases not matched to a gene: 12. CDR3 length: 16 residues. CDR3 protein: CASSPTLAGPLYEQYF. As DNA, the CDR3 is TGTGCCAGCAGCCCGACGCTAGCGGGACCCTTGTACGAGCAGTACTTC. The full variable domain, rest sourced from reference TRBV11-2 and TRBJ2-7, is EAGVAQSPRYKIIEKRQSVAFWCNPISGHATLYWYQQILGQGPKLLIQFQNNGVVDDSQLPKDRFSAERLKGVDSTLKIQPAKLEDSAVYLCASSPTLAGPLYEQYFGPGTRLTVT.

The CDR3 loop reads CASSHTSAEFTDTQYF. CDR3 in DNA: TGTGCCAGCTCTCACACTAGCGCCGAATTCACAGATACGCAGTATTTT. This chain connects TRBV18 to TRBJ2-3; TRBD2 aligns across 7 bases. The CDR3 runs to 16 residues. Trimming took 6 bases from V and 2 from J; bases not matched to a gene: 11. Per the germline V gene, CDR1 is KGHSH and CDR2 is LQKENI.

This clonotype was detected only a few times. The CDR3 here is CSAAPGRGPWEKLFF. For the CDR3, the DNA is TGCAGTGCCGCCCCTGGCAGGGGGCCTTGGGAAAAACTGTTTTTT. V usage is TRBV20-1 and J usage is TRBJ1-4; 8 bases are shared with TRBD1. J gave up 8 bases and V 6 bases, and 14 bases lay outside the gene matches. The CDR3 extends over 15 amino acids. Germline CDR1 is DFQATT and CDR2 is SNEGSKA (reference sequence).

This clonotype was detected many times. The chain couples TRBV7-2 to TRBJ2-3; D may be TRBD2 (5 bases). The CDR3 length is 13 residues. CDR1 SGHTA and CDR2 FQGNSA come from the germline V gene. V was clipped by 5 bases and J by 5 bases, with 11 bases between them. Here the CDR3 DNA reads TGTGCCAGCAGCCTCGAGGAGGTAGATACGCAGTATTTT. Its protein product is CASSLEEVDTQYF.

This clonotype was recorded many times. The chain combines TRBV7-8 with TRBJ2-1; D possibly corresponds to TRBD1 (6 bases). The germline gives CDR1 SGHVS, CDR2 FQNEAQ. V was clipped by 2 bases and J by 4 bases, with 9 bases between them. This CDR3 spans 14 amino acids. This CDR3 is CASSLRQAYNEQFF. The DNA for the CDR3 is TGTGCCAGCAGCTTACGACAGGCATACAATGAGCAGTTCTTC.

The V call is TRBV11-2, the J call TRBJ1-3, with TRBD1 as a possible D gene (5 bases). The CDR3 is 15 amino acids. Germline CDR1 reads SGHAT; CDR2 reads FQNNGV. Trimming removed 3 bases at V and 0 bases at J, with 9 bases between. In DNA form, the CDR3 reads TGTGCCAGCAGCTTTAGACAGCTCTCTGGAAACACCATATATTTT. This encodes CASSFRQLSGNTIYF.

CDR3 sequence: CASSALLAGGNTIYF. Here the CDR3 DNA reads TGTGCCAGCAGCGCACTCTTAGCTGGGGGGAACACCATATATTTT. The chain uses TRBV7-2 and TRBJ1-3, with TRBD1 as a possible D gene (5 bases). This CDR3 comprises 15 residues. Germline CDR1 SGHTA, CDR2 FQGNSA. V shed 5 bases and J shed 7 bases, with 18 bases lying between them.

The CDR3 reads CASSLGRGGPYNEQFF. The CDR3 nucleotides read TGTGCCAGCAGCTTAGGAAGAGGGGGGCCTTACAATGAGCAGTTCTTC. V gene TRBV11-2 combines with J gene TRBJ2-1; D tentatively fits TRBD1 or TRBD2 (6 bases each). Trimming removed 1 base from V and 4 bases from J, with 14 bases in between. The CDR3 runs to 16 residues. Germline-derived CDR1 and CDR2 are SGHAT and FQNNGV.

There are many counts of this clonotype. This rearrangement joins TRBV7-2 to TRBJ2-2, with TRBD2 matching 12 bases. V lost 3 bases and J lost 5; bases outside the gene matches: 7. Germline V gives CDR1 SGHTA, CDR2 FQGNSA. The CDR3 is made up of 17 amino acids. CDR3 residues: CASSLLLAGGWTGELFF. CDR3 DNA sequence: TGTGCCAGCAGCTTGTTACTAGCGGGAGGATGGACCGGGGAGCTGTTTTTT.

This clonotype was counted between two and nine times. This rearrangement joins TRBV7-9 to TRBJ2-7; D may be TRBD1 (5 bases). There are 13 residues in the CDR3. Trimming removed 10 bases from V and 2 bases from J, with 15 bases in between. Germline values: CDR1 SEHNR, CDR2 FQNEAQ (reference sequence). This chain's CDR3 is CAIDLDTAYEQYF. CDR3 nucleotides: TGTGCCATCGATTTGGACACCGCCTACGAGCAGTACTTC.

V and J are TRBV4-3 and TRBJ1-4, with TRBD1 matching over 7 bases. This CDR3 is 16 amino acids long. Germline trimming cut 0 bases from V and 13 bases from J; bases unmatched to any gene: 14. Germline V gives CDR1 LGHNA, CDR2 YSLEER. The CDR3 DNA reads TGCGCCAGCAGCCAAGATCACAGGGGCTCAAATGAAGTACTGTTTTTT. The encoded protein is CASSQDHRGSNEVLFF.

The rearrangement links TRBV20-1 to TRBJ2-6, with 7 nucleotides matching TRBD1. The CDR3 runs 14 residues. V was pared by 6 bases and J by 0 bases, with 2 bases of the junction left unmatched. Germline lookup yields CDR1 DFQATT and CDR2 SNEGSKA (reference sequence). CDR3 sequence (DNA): TGCAGTGCGGGACAGAGCTCTGGGGCCAACGTCCTGACTTTC. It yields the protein CSAGQSSGANVLTF.

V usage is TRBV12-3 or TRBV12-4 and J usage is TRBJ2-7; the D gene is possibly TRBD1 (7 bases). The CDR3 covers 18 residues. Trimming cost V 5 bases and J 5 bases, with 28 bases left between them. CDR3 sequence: CASSRGGPGRQGRDEQYF. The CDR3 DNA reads TGTGCCAGCAGTCGAGGAGGCCCCGGGAGACAGGGAAGAGACGAGCAGTACTTC.

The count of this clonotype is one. The CDR3 DNA sequence: TGCAGTGCTAATGCGGCAGGGCACAATCAGCCCCAGCATTTT. This codes for CSANAAGHNQPQHF. The rearrangement links TRBV20-1 to TRBJ1-5; a weak D match, TRBD1 (5 bases). Trimming shortened V by 4 bases and J by 3 bases, and 13 bases separated the two germline ends. Looked up from germline, CDR1 is DFQATT and CDR2 is SNEGSKA (reference sequence). The CDR3 is 14 residues long.

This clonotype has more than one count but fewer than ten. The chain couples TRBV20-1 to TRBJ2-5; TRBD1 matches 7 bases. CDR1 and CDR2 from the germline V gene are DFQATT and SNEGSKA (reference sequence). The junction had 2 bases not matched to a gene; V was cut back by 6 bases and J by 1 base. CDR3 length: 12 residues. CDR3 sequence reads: CSATGAQETQYF. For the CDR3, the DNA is TGCAGTGCAACAGGGGCCCAAGAGACCCAGTACTTC.

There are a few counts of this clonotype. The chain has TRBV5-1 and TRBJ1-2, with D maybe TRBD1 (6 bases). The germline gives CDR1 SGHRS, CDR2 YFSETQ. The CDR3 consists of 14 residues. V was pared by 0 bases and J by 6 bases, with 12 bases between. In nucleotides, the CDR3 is TGCGCCAGCAGCTTGGAGGCAGGGGTGGATGGCTACACCTTC. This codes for CASSLEAGVDGYTF.

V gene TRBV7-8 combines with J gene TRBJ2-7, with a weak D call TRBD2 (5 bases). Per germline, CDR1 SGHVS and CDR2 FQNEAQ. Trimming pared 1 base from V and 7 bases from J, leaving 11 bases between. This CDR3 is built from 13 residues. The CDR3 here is CASSLGRVWEQYF. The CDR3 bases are TGTGCCAGCAGCTTAGGGCGGGTGTGGGAGCAGTACTTC.

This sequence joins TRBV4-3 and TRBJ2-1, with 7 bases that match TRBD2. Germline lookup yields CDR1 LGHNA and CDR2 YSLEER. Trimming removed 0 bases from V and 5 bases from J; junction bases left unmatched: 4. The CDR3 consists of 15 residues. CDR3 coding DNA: TGCGCCAGCAGCCAAGATGGCGGGACTAACAATGAGCAGTTCTTC. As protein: CASSQDGGTNNEQFF.

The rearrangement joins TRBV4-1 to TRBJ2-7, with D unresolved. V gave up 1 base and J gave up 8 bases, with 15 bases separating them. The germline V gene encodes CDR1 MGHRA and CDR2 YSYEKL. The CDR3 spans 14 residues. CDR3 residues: CASSQVGRFTKQYF. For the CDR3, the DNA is TGCGCCAGCAGCCAAGTCGGGCGGTTCACCAAGCAGTACTTC.

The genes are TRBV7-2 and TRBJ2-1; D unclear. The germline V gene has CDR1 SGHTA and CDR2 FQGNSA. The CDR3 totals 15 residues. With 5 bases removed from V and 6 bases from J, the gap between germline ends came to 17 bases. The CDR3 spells CASSPIGEAGNEQFF. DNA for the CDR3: TGTGCCAGCAGCCCCATCGGCGAAGCCGGCAATGAGCAGTTCTTC.

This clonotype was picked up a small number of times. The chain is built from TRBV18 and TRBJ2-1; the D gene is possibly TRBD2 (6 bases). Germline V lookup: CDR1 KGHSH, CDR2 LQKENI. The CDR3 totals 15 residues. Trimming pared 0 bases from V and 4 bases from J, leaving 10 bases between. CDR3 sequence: CASSPPGGDYNEQFF. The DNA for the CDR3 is TGTGCCAGCTCACCACCGGGGGGAGATTACAATGAGCAGTTCTTC.

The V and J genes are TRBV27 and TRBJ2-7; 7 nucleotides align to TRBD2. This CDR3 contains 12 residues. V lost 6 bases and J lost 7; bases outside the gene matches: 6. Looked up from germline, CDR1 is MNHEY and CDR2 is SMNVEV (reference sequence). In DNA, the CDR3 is TGTGCCAGCAGGAGCTGGGGGGGGGAGCAGTACTTC. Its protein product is CASRSWGGEQYF.

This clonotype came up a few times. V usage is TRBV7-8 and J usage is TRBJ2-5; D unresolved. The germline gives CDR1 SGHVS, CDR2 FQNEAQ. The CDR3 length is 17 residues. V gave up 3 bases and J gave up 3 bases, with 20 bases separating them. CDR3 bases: TGTGCCAGCAGCTTTGCTCGTCCTCCTAAGGCCAAAGAGACCCAGTACTTC. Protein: CASSFARPPKAKETQYF.

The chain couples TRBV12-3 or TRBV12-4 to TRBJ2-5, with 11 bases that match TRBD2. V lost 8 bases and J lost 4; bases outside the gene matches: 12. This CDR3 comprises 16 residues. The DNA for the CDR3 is TGTGCCAGCGGGAAGACTAGCGGGGCGCCAACAGAGACCCAGTACTTC. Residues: CASGKTSGAPTETQYF.